A single sample gave rise to the 21 T cell receptor beta chains below, sequenced in a study of sequential checkpoint blockade in melanoma. The table came from immunoSEQ multiplex PCR; TCRdb's copy has only in-frame clones and leaves some out. The table includes about 4,000 clones, roughly 25% detected once. Documented treatment: randomized to nivolumab then ipilimumab (arm A) or the reverse (arm B). This specimen consisted of tumor tissue (inferred from file names), obtained from a patient given nivolumab and ipilimumab in sequence. The receptors originated from a human donor with melanoma.

The rearrangement links TRBV5-1 to TRBJ1-3; D gene uncertain. The germline gives CDR1 SGHRS, CDR2 YFSETQ. The CDR3 totals 14 residues. V shed 0 bases and J shed 1 base, with 5 bases lying between them. The CDR3 sequence: CASSLDLSGNTIYF. As DNA, the CDR3 is TGCGCCAGCAGCTTGGACCTGTCTGGAAACACCATATATTTT.

This clone is categorized as medium-sized. The gene calls are TRBV23-1 and TRBJ1-1; D is undetermined. TRBV23-1 is an open reading frame, and its role is uncertain. The CDR3 totals 13 residues. The V and J ends lost 7 bases and 0 bases respectively, with 9 bases between them. CDR3 sequence: CASTRDLNTEAFF. CDR3 bases: TGCGCCAGCACAAGAGACCTGAACACTGAAGCTTTCTTT.

This clone was found a few times. In nucleotides, the CDR3 is TGTGCCAGCAGCTTATCACAGGGAAGGGAGCAGTTCTTC. The encoded protein is CASSLSQGREQFF. The chain links TRBV7-4 to TRBJ2-1; D may be TRBD1 (6 bases). V lost 2 bases to trimming and J lost 10 bases, with 12 bases between them. The CDR3 is 13 residues long. Germline loops: CDR1 SGHVT, CDR2 SQSDAQ.

This clone is termed medium-sized. The chain carries TRBV14 and TRBJ1-1; D unresolved. V was pared by 0 bases and J by 6 bases, with 8 bases between. This CDR3 contains 13 residues. CDR1 is SGHDN, CDR2 FVKESK, per germline. Here the CDR3 reads CASSQESSPEAFF. CDR3 nucleotides: TGTGCCAGCAGCCAAGAGTCGTCGCCTGAAGCTTTCTTT.

J is TRBJ2-1 and V is TRBV6-8; 9 nucleotides line up with TRBD2. CDR3 length equals 15 residues. Germline CDR1 reads MNHGY; CDR2 reads SAAAGT. V shed 5 bases, J shed 7 bases, and the junction held 9 bases outside the gene matches. The CDR3 region has the DNA TGTGCCAGCAGTGGGGGGCGTCTAGCGGGGAATGAGCAGTTCTTC. It codes for CASSGGRLAGNEQFF.

For this clone: At one end the junction does not follow the germline gene, possibly because of a read error. The chain links TRBV6-8 to TRBJ2-2, with D tentatively TRBD1 (5 bases). Germline lookup yields CDR1 MNHGY and CDR2 SAAAGT. The length of the CDR3 is 15 residues. The CDR3 DNA follows: TGTGCCATCAGTCAGGTCCAGGGGAACACCGGGGAGCTGTTTTTT. Translated, it gives CAISQVQGNTGELFF.

Judged by abundance, this clone is medium-sized. The J gene is TRBJ2-7, the V gene TRBV6-8; 11 nucleotides line up with TRBD1. From germline, CDR1 is MNHGY and CDR2 SAAAGT. This CDR3 comprises 15 residues. Germline trimming cut 0 bases from V and 6 bases from J; bases unmatched to any gene: 4. CDR3 sequence reads: CASSYSRTGGSEQYF. The CDR3, as DNA: TGTGCCAGCAGTTACTCCAGGACAGGGGGCAGCGAGCAGTACTTC.

This clone appeared a few times. The chain recombines TRBV6-8 with TRBJ2-5; 10 positions agree with TRBD2. There are 14 residues in the CDR3. Germline CDR1 MNHGY, CDR2 SAAAGT. Germline trimming cut 5 bases from V and 3 bases from J; bases unmatched to any gene: 3. The CDR3 here is CASSKLAGEETQYF. CDR3 nucleotides: TGTGCCAGCAGTAAGCTAGCGGGGGAAGAGACCCAGTACTTC.

V gene TRBV5-1 combines with J gene TRBJ1-5; weak D call: TRBD1 (5 bases). V lost 4 bases to trimming and J lost 0 bases, with 8 bases between them. Germline CDR1 SGHRS, CDR2 YFSETQ. CDR3 length equals 14 residues. In nucleotides, the CDR3 is TGCGCCAGCAGCGTGGGGGATAGCAATCAGCCCCAGCATTTT. It translates to CASSVGDSNQPQHF.

This clone showed up just a few times. The chain carries TRBV25-1 and TRBJ1-1; weak D call: TRBD1 (6 bases). V lost 3 bases, J lost 5 bases, and 16 bases lay in between. The CDR3 contains 15 residues. Per the germline V gene, CDR1 is MGHDK and CDR2 is SYGVNS. This chain's CDR3 is CASSEQGKGETEAFF. The CDR3 DNA is TGTGCCAGCAGTGAGCAAGGGAAGGGGGAGACTGAAGCTTTCTTT.

This clone has more than one count but fewer than ten. The chain joins TRBV15 to TRBJ2-5, with D possibly being TRBD2 (6 bases). Germline CDR1 LNHNV, CDR2 YYDKDF (reference sequence). This CDR3 region has 16 residues. The germline V and J ends were trimmed by 5 bases and 4 bases, with 20 bases remaining between them. The CDR3 DNA sequence: TGTGCCACCAGCGTCCAAGCGGGCGCCTTCGGAGAGACCCAGTACTTC. The encoded protein is CATSVQAGAFGETQYF.

This rearrangement joins TRBV28 to TRBJ1-2; D perhaps matches TRBD1 (5 bases). Trimming shortened V by 5 bases and J by 4 bases, and 14 bases separated the two germline ends. CDR3 length equals 14 residues. The germline V gene encodes CDR1 MDHEN and CDR2 SYDVKM. This CDR3 is CASSGAGVFYGYTF. The CDR3 coding sequence is TGTGCCAGCAGTGGGGCAGGAGTCTTCTATGGCTACACCTTC.

The chain is built from TRBV9 and TRBJ1-2, with 7 bases fitting TRBD1. The CDR3 totals 14 residues. After removal of 2 bases from V and 7 bases from J, the junction contained 8 bases not matched to a gene. The V gene's germline CDR1 is SGDLS and CDR2 YYNGEE. Written as DNA, the CDR3 is TGTGCCAGCAGCGTTGGGAGGGGGCTCTTTGGCTACACCTTC. Protein sequence: CASSVGRGLFGYTF.

The rearrangement uses TRBV30 and TRBJ2-1, with TRBD2 matching 7 bases. The CDR3 runs to 16 residues. CDR1 and CDR2 (germline): GTSNPN, SVGIG (reference sequence). The V and J ends lost 2 bases and 2 bases, in that order; junction bases with no gene match: 9. CDR3 coding DNA: TGTGCCTGGAGTATTGGCTCGAGCGGGGCCTACAATGAGCAGTTCTTC. This gives the protein CAWSIGSSGAYNEQFF.

This clone was seen repeatedly, ten times or more. The J gene is TRBJ1-2, the V gene TRBV11-3; TRBD1 matches at 9 bases. CDR3 length equals 15 residues. The V and J ends lost 2 bases and 6 bases, in that order; junction bases with no gene match: 7. Germline V CDR1 and CDR2: SGHNT, YENEEA. DNA for the CDR3: TGTGCCAGCAGCTTACTCGGGACAGGGCCGGATGGCTACACCTTC. Its protein product is CASSLLGTGPDGYTF.

At least ten counts were recorded for this clone. The J gene is TRBJ2-5, the V gene TRBV11-3; D remains unclear. There are 14 residues in the CDR3. Germline assignment: CDR1 SGHNT and CDR2 YENEEA. The V end lost 5 bases, the J end lost 5 bases, and 15 bases lay between the germline ends. The CDR3 loop reads CASSTSWGGETQYF. For the CDR3, the DNA is TGTGCCAGCAGCACAAGTTGGGGTGGCGAGACCCAGTACTTC.

With regard to this clone: No DNA is shown, since the ends of the CDR3 on it are uncertain; the CDR3 is the one TCRdb lists. The V and J genes are TRBV29-1 and TRBJ2-2. The CDR3 has 14 amino acids, counting both end residues. CDR1 and CDR2 from the germline V gene are SQVTM and ANQGSEA. The CDR3 protein is CSVGFLENTGELFF.

This clone was recorded at least ten times. The rearrangement links TRBV11-3 to TRBJ2-2; 9 nucleotides agree with TRBD1. The CDR3 is 16 amino acids. CDR1 SGHNT and CDR2 YENEEA come from the germline V gene. V was pared by 1 base and J by 4 bases, with 4 bases of the junction left unmatched. Written as DNA, the CDR3 is TGTGCCAGCAGCTTAGGGACAGGGGTTAGCACCGGGGAGCTGTTTTTT. Its protein is CASSLGTGVSTGELFF.

This clone is deemed medium-sized (0.01 to 0.1%). The genes are TRBV11-3 and TRBJ1-3; 9 nucleotides line up with TRBD1. The CDR3 runs 15 residues. The germline CDR1 and CDR2 sequences are SGHNT and YENEEA. The V and J ends lost 5 bases and 3 bases, in that order; junction bases with no gene match: 5. CDR3 amino acids: CASSPDRGFGNTIYF. CDR3 coding DNA: TGTGCCAGCAGCCCCGACAGGGGGTTTGGAAACACCATATATTTT.

The chain combines TRBV28 with TRBJ1-5; D is undetermined. Germline V lookup: CDR1 MDHEN, CDR2 SYDVKM. The CDR3 sequence is 14 residues long. Trimming removed 6 bases at V and 6 bases at J, with 15 bases between. CDR3 amino acids: CASRAPLDGQPQHF. In nucleotides, the CDR3 is TGTGCCAGCAGAGCTCCCCTTGATGGTCAGCCCCAGCATTTT. The full variable domain, rest sourced from reference TRBV28 and TRBJ1-5, is DVKVTQSSRYLVKRTGEKVFLECVQDMDHENMFWYRQDPGLGLRLIYFSYDVKMKEKGDIPEGYSVSREKKERFSLILESASTNQTSMYLCASRAPLDGQPQHFGDGTRLSIL.

There are many counts of this clone. The genes are TRBV11-3 and TRBJ2-2, with D possibly being TRBD1 (6 bases). The CDR3 runs to 15 residues. V was shortened by 4 bases and J by 0 bases, with 9 bases between the two germline ends. The germline V gene has CDR1 SGHNT and CDR2 YENEEA. The CDR3 coding sequence is TGTGCCAGCAGCTCATGGACAGCGAACACCGGGGAGCTGTTTTTT. Its protein product is CASSSWTANTGELFF.